This record concerns one T cell receptor (beta chain) sequence. This specimen belongs to a study of blood T cell repertoires in COVID-19. Study background: COVID-19 samples collected from the United States, Italy and Spain covered acute and convalescent phases.

CDR1 and CDR2 from the germline V gene are MDHEN and SYDVKM. CDR3 size: 15 residues. Trimming shortened V by 3 bases and J by 0 bases, and 9 bases separated the two germline ends. In the authors' methods: Estimates of nucleated cell counts were drawn from the amplification of reference gene primers. The table came from immunoSEQ multiplex PCR; TCRdb's copy has only in-frame clones and leaves some out. That table is the source of V, J and clone size, and D and trimming were worked out from the DNA. This sample has 200,000 or so clones, with under 85% found just once. This receptor was identified in a man aged 60-69 years with active or convalescent COVID-19. This chain uses TRBV28 with TRBJ1-5, with a weak D call TRBD1 (5 bases). The sample was peripheral blood. The CDR3 DNA follows: TGTGCCAGCAGTTTTCTAGGGGATAGCAATCAGCCCCAGCATTTT. This translates into CASSFLGDSNQPQHF.